The 24 T cell receptor beta chains given below trace back to one sample, sequenced in a study of T cells in Graves' hyperthyroidism and ophthalmopathy. Amplification yielded TCR beta CDR3 regions, with RNA transcripts as the source. TCR CDR3 underwent first-round RT-PCR with the HTBI primer set. In TCRdb, the multiplex PCR reads were re-called with MiXCR into one record per CDR3 protein. The table records hundreds of thousands of distinct CDR3 sequences, roughly a quarter of them present only once. Sequences were obtained from blood. Receptor source: a woman aged 25 to 39 with Graves' ophthalmopathy.

The chain combines TRBV30 with TRBJ1-1; D is uncertain. V lost 1 base and J 5 bases, leaving 14 bases between the germline ends. The CDR3 contains 14 residues. Germline CDR1 and CDR2: GTSNPN and SVGIG (reference sequence). The CDR3 bases are TGTGCCTGGAGTGGGTTATATGGGGTAACTGAAGCTTTCTTT. Residues: CAWSGLYGVTEAFF.

This clonotype turned up a few times. V usage is TRBV5-1 and J usage is TRBJ1-1; tentatively, D is TRBD1 (6 bases). Trimming shortened V by 1 base and J by 5 bases, and 18 bases separated the two germline ends. This CDR3 is built from 16 residues. The germline V gene has CDR1 SGHRS and CDR2 YFSETQ. The CDR3 here is CASSLSSAGVSTEAFF. CDR3 nucleotide sequence: TGCGCCAGCAGCTTGTCTTCGGCAGGGGTTAGTACTGAAGCTTTCTTT. The full variable domain, rest sourced from reference TRBV5-1 and TRBJ1-1, is KAGVTQTPRYLIKTRGQQVTLSCSPISGHRSVSWYQQTPGQGLQFLFEYFSETQRNKGNFPGRFSGRQFSNSRSEMNVSTLELGDSALYLCASSLSSAGVSTEAFFGQGTRLTVV.

This clonotype showed up many times. V is TRBV19 and J is TRBJ2-2; D uncertain. Germline-derived CDR1 and CDR2 are LNHDA and SQIVND (reference sequence). The length of the CDR3 is 15 residues. Trimming took off 3 bases at V and 3 bases at J, with 11 bases between the two ends. The CDR3 nucleotides read TGTGCCAGTAGTATCATCCGCAGTTACACCGGGGAGCTGTTTTTT. It encodes CASSIIRSYTGELFF.

The chain links TRBV14 to TRBJ1-1; D is possibly TRBD1 (6 bases). With 4 bases removed from V and 1 base from J, the gap between germline ends came to 13 bases. The length of the CDR3 is 15 residues. CDR1 and CDR2 (germline): SGHDN, FVKESK. The CDR3 region has the DNA TGTGCCAGCAGCCCCCGACAGGTAGAGAACACTGAAGCTTTCTTT. The encoded protein is CASSPRQVENTEAFF. Full variable domain (rest looked up from reference TRBV14 and TRBJ1-1): EAGVTQFPSHSVIEKGQTVTLRCDPISGHDNLYWYRRVMGKEIKFLLHFVKESKQDESGMPNNRFLAERTGGTYSTLKVQPAELEDSGVYFCASSPRQVENTEAFFGQGTRLTVV.

This clonotype was observed a handful of times. The junction differs from germline at one of its ends, possibly a read error. The chain combines TRBV4-3 with TRBJ1-6; 11 bases fit TRBD1. In germline, CDR1 is LGHNA, CDR2 YSLEER. This CDR3 is built from 16 residues. The CDR3 region has the DNA TGCGCCAGCAGCCATAAAGGGGGGACAGGGGGGTCACCCCCCCACTTT. Amino acid sequence: CASSHKGGTGGSPPHF.

Points on this clonotype: A much more abundant neighbour one base away suggests this may be a read error. The J gene is TRBJ1-1, the V gene TRBV15, with D unclear. The V gene's germline CDR1 is LNHNV and CDR2 YYDKDF (reference sequence). The CDR3 length is 15 residues. Written as DNA, the CDR3 is TGTGCCACCAGCAGAGATCGCTTCTTGTGGGCTGAAGCTTGCTTT. Protein sequence: CATSRDRFLWAEACF.

This clonotype showed up many times. The V gene is TRBV6-5, the J gene TRBJ1-3; D gene ambiguous. The ends were cut back, 4 bases at V and 1 base at J, with 8 bases in the middle. In germline, CDR1 is MNHEY, CDR2 SVGAGI. This CDR3 has 14 residues. CDR3 sequence: CASSSGSSGNTIYF. CDR3 coding DNA: TGTGCCAGCAGTTCGGGTTCTTCTGGAAACACCATATATTTT.

This chain uses TRBV7-9 with TRBJ1-2; possibly TRBD1 for D (5 bases). CDR3 length: 13 residues. Between the trimmed V and J ends, which lost 6 bases and 6 bases, there was a span of 14 bases. Germline CDR1 reads SEHNR; CDR2 reads FQNEAQ (reference sequence). This CDR3 reads CASRKQVQDGYTF. CDR3 DNA sequence: TGTGCCAGCAGGAAACAGGTCCAGGATGGCTACACCTTC.

There are many counts of this clonotype. The rearrangement joins TRBV4-1 to TRBJ1-3; no clear D gene. V was cut by 0 bases and J by 0 bases, with 12 bases left in between. This CDR3 is 17 amino acids long. Germline-derived CDR1 and CDR2 are MGHRA and YSYEKL. The CDR3 nucleotides read TGCGCCAGCAGCCAAGATGTCCCGGGAAGCTCTGGAAACACCATATATTTT. Translation gives CASSQDVPGSSGNTIYF.

The genes are TRBV28 and TRBJ2-4, with TRBD2 identical over 9 bases. With V trimmed by 8 bases and J by 8 bases, 10 bases remained unmatched. The CDR3 sequence is 14 residues long. The germline V gene has CDR1 MDHEN and CDR2 SYDVKM. CDR3 DNA sequence: TGTGCCAGCGGAGGCGGGGGGGTAAAGGACATTCAGTACTTC. It encodes CASGGGGVKDIQYF.

This clonotype came up many times. The chain links TRBV7-2 to TRBJ2-7; maybe TRBD2 (6 bases). Trimming shortened V by 6 bases and J by 2 bases, and 14 bases separated the two germline ends. This CDR3 has 14 amino acids. Per germline, CDR1 SGHTA and CDR2 FQGNSA. The chain's CDR3 is CASRPRTKAYEQYF. DNA of the CDR3: TGTGCCAGCAGGCCCCGGACTAAAGCCTACGAGCAGTACTTC.

This clonotype has ten or more counts. CDR3 DNA sequence: TGCAGTGCTAATCGAGTTTCCTACGAGCAGTACTTC. This encodes CSANRVSYEQYF. The V gene is TRBV20-1, the J gene TRBJ2-7, with D unresolved. This CDR3 has 12 residues. Trimming shortened V by 4 bases and J by 1 base, and 8 bases separated the two germline ends. The V gene's germline CDR1 is DFQATT and CDR2 SNEGSKA (reference sequence).

A single count supports this clonotype. The chain couples TRBV5-1 to TRBJ1-2; D is possibly TRBD1 (6 bases). The germline gives CDR1 SGHRS, CDR2 YFSETQ. Trimming took 0 bases from V and 7 from J, leaving 16 bases between them. This CDR3 region has 15 residues. This CDR3 reads CASSLVPRGLAGYTF. CDR3 nucleotide sequence: TGCGCCAGCAGCTTGGTTCCCAGGGGCTTGGCTGGCTACACCTTC.

This clonotype was found many times. V usage is TRBV7-9 and J usage is TRBJ1-6; D not resolved. The CDR3 runs to 17 residues. CDR1 and CDR2 from the germline V gene are SEHNR and FQNEAQ (reference sequence). The V and J ends lost 5 bases and 0 bases respectively, with 14 bases between them. CDR3 region: CASSLGGLSSYNSPLHF. As DNA, the CDR3 is TGTGCCAGCAGCCTTGGAGGGTTGAGCTCCTATAATTCACCCCTCCACTTT.

In its sample, this clonotype was seen many times. The chain has TRBV12-3 or TRBV12-4 and TRBJ2-2, with 7 nucleotides matching TRBD2. Losses at the gene ends were 10 bases for V and 4 bases for J; bases not matched to a gene: 12. There are 15 residues in the CDR3. In DNA, the CDR3 is TGTGCCATCACGAGGGTGGGGGGGTCCACCGGGGAGCTGTTTTTT. Its translation: CAITRVGGSTGELFF.

In its sample, this clonotype was seen a few times. The chain joins TRBV2 to TRBJ1-2; maybe TRBD1 (5 bases). V was clipped by 4 bases and J by 4 bases, with 10 bases between them. From germline, CDR1 is SNHLY and CDR2 FYNNEI. The CDR3 spans 13 residues. The CDR3 sequence: CASSAAGTYGYTF. For the CDR3, the DNA is TGTGCCAGCAGTGCGGCAGGGACCTATGGCTACACCTTC.

In this sample, this clonotype turned up a few times. V and J are TRBV4-3 and TRBJ1-2; D possibly corresponds to TRBD1 (5 bases). The CDR3 length is 13 residues. Germline CDR1 LGHNA, CDR2 YSLEER. Trimming stripped 8 bases from V and 7 bases from J, with 17 bases between. CDR3 bases: TGCGCCAGCCCGAGGGACCTGAGGGGTGGCTACACCTTC. Amino acid sequence: CASPRDLRGGYTF.

This clonotype was detected ten times or more. This sequence joins TRBV20-1 and TRBJ1-5, with D possibly being TRBD1 (6 bases). The germline gives CDR1 DFQATT, CDR2 SNEGSKA (reference sequence). The V gene lost 5 bases and the J gene lost 4 bases, with 18 bases spanning the gap. The CDR3 length is 15 residues. The CDR3 sequence: CSALEGGGGNQPQHF. In DNA form, the CDR3 reads TGCAGTGCTCTAGAGGGGGGGGGAGGGAATCAGCCCCAGCATTTT.

This clonotype was observed a handful of times. V and J are TRBV28 and TRBJ1-2; D perhaps matches TRBD1 (5 bases). The CDR3 extends over 15 amino acids. V was clipped by 7 bases and J by 2 bases, with 17 bases between them. CDR1 and CDR2 (germline): MDHEN, SYDVKM. The CDR3 loop is CASTQDMGLNYGYTF. The CDR3 DNA reads TGTGCCAGCACCCAAGACATGGGGCTGAACTATGGCTACACCTTC.

This clonotype was seen at least ten times. This chain joins TRBV7-9 and TRBJ2-3; 9 bases line up with TRBD1. This CDR3 is built from 14 residues. The V gene end was trimmed by 6 bases and the J gene end by 1 base; junction bases not matched to a gene: 2. Germline V lookup: CDR1 SEHNR, CDR2 FQNEAQ (reference sequence). CDR3 protein: CASSRQGGTDTQYF. For the CDR3, the DNA is TGTGCCAGCAGTCGACAGGGGGGCACAGATACGCAGTATTTT.

This clonotype was seen only a few times. The chain links TRBV19 to TRBJ1-2, with D perhaps TRBD1 (6 bases). The CDR3 is 13 amino acids. Germline V gene data show CDR1 as LNHDA and CDR2 as SQIVND (reference sequence). Trimming pared 10 bases from V and 3 bases from J, leaving 15 bases between. CDR3 amino acids: CATRRAGDYGYTF. The CDR3 nucleotides read TGTGCCACCCGCCGGGCAGGGGACTATGGCTACACCTTC.

This clonotype was seen at least ten times. The V call is TRBV7-2, the J call TRBJ2-5, with D possibly TRBD2 on 5 matching bases. Germline-derived CDR1 and CDR2 are SGHTA and FQGNSA. Trimming removed 5 bases at V and 4 bases at J, with 14 bases between. CDR3 length: 14 residues. CDR3 region: CASSRLWTGETQYF. The DNA for the CDR3 is TGTGCCAGCAGCCGACTATGGACGGGAGAGACCCAGTACTTC.

V is TRBV7-9 and J is TRBJ2-7; D is perhaps TRBD2 (5 bases). Between the trimmed V and J ends, which lost 5 bases and 6 bases, there was a span of 17 bases. CDR3 length: 14 amino acids. Germline CDR1 and CDR2: SEHNR and FQNEAQ (reference sequence). The CDR3 sequence is CASSHTGDPLEQYF. The CDR3 region has the DNA TGTGCCAGCAGCCACACCGGGGATCCCCTCGAGCAGTACTTC. Full variable domain (rest looked up from reference TRBV7-9 and TRBJ2-7): DTGVSQNPRHKITKRGQNVTFRCDPISEHNRLYWYRQTLGQGPEFLTYFQNEAQLEKSRLLSDRFSAERPKGSFSTLEIQRTEQGDSAMYLCASSHTGDPLEQYFGPGTRLTVT.

V and J are TRBV11-2 and TRBJ1-1; a weak D match, TRBD1 (6 bases). Per germline, CDR1 SGHAT and CDR2 FQNNGV. The CDR3 extends over 17 amino acids. V lost 2 bases to trimming and J lost 3 bases, with 19 bases between them. The CDR3 DNA reads TGTGCCAGCAGCTTATACCCTGGAGGGGGGATGGACACTGAAGCTTTCTTT. Its translation: CASSLYPGGGMDTEAFF.